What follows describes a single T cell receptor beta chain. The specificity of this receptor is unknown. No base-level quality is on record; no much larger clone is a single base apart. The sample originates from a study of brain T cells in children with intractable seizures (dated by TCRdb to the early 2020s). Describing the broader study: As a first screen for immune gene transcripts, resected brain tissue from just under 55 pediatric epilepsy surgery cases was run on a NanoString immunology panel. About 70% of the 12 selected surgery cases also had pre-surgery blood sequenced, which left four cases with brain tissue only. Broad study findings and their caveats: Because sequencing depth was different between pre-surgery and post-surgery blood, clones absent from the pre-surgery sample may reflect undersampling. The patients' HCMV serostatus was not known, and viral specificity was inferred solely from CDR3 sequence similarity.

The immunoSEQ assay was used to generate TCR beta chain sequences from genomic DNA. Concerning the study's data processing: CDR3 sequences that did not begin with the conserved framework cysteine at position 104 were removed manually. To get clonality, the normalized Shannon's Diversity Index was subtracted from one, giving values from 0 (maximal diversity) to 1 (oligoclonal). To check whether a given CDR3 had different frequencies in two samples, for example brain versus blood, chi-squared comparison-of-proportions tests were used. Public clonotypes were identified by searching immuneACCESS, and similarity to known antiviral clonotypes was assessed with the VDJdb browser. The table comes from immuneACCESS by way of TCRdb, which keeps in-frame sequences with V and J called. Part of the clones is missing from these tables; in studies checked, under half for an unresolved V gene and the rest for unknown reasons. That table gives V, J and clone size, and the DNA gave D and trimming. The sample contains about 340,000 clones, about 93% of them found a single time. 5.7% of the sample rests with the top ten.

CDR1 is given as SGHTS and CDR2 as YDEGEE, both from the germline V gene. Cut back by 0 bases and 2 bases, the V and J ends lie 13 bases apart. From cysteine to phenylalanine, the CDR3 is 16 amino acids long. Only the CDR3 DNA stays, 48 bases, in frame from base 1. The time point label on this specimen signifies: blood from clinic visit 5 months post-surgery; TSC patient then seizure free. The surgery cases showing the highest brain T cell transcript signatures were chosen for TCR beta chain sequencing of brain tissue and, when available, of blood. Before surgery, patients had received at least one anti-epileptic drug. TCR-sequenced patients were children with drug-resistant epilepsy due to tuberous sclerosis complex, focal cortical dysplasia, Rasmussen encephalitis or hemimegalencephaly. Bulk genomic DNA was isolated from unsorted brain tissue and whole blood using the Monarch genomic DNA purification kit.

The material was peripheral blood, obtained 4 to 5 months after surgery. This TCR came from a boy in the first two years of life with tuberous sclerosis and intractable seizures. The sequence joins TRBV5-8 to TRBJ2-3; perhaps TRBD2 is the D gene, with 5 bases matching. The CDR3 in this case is CASSLATSAVTDTQYF. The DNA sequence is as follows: TGTGCCAGCAGCTTGGCCACATCAGCGGTCACAGATACGCAGTATTTT.